This TCR beta chain was obtained from a study of identical twins. CDR1 and CDR2 (germline): DFQATT, SNEGSKA (reference sequence). The CDR3 consists of 14 residues. Trimming took off 5 bases at V and 1 base at J, with 13 bases between the two ends. TCRdb reanalysed the 5' RACE reads using MiXCR and keeps one entry per CDR3 protein. In the table there are some 230,000 distinct CDR3 sequences, 5.5% to 7.5% of which are singletons. This clonotype was detected ten times or more. The same specimen was also included in a second study, on T cells expressing NK-cell markers. That study adds: Once again these clonotypes came out on top in the CD3+CD56-NKG2C+ fraction of a few donors.

The specimen was CD8+ T cells sorted from blood. This chain links TRBV20-1 with TRBJ2-3; TRBD1 is a possible D gene (5 bases). This clonotype was sampled from a woman aged 18-29 years in good health. CDR3 DNA: TGCAGTGCTCCAGACAGCAGCGGCACAGATACGCAGTATTTT. As protein: CSAPDSSGTDTQYF.